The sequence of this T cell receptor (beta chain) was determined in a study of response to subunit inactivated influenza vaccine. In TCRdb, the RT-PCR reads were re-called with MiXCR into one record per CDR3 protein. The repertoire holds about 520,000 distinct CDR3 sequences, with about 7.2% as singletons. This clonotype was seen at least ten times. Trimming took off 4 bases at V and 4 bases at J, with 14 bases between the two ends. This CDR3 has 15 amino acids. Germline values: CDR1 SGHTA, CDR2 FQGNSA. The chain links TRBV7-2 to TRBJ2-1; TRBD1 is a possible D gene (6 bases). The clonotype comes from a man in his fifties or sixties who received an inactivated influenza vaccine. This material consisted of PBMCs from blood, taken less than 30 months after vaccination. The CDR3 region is CASSSQGLQYNEQFF. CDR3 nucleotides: TGTGCCAGCAGCTCACAGGGATTACAGTACAATGAGCAGTTCTTC.